This TCR beta chain was sequenced during a study of T cell repertoires in cytomegalovirus infection (dated by TCRdb to between 2018 and 2020). A note on the overall study: Donor HLA type was relevant to the analysis, as public TCR beta signatures indicated carriage of CMV infection together with the matching HLA type. Broad study findings and their caveats: In the ex vivo response, HLA-C-restricted CMV-specific TCR beta clonotypes were dominant, and in two of eight donors the single most frequent clonotype came from this HLA-C-restricted group. In both this cohort and an independent cohort of under 450 donors, the cumulative frequency of public TCR beta family members distinguished carriers of CMV infection plus the relevant HLA type.

The cysteine opens and the phenylalanine closes a CDR3 of 13 amino acids. Only the CDR3 DNA stays, 39 bases, in frame from base 1. From a lookup of the germline V gene, CDR1 and CDR2 are SGHTA and FQGNSA. Clipping removes 4 bases from V and 6 bases from J, with 4 as the unmatched junction base count. This clonotype was recorded many times. The antigen it binds to is not known. No base quality values were provided; no much bigger clone lies one nucleotide off. The data were produced on an Illumina HiSeq 1500. TCRdb took the public reads, trimmed them with fastp at Q25, ran MiXCR for clone calling and kept in-frame beta chains. When rows share a CDR3 protein, they turn into one entry using the most common DNA and genes. In all, the sample holds roughly 130,000 distinct CDR3 sequences, and around 25% of those were seen once. Jointly, the top ten make up 34% of the sample.

The receptor chain draws on TRBV7-2 and TRBJ2-3; 7 middle bases align to TRBD2. Material for sequencing was PBMCs, sequenced either directly or after in vitro stimulation (not recorded which). This receptor was taken from a human donor in good health (CMV status not recorded). Some clones in this sample may be carry-over from other donors' samples. The nucleotide sequence reads as follows: TGTGCCAGCAGCTCAAGAGCGGGGGATACGCAGTATTTT. Translated, it gives CASSSRAGDTQYF.